One and the same sample provided the 9 T cell receptor beta chains below, sequenced in a study of T cells in Graves' hyperthyroidism and ophthalmopathy. RNA transcripts provided the source from which TCR beta CDR3 regions were amplified. The HTBI primer set served for first-round RT-PCR of the TCR CDR3. TCRdb ran MiXCR on the multiplex PCR reads and lists one entry per CDR3 protein. The table lists roughly 240,000 distinct CDR3 sequences, over 20% of them singletons. The source material was blood. These receptors were taken from a woman aged 40 to 49 with Graves' ophthalmopathy.

This clonotype came up a few times. This rearrangement joins TRBV10-3 to TRBJ2-7; D is ambiguous. The CDR3 runs 13 residues. Trimming pared 8 bases from V and 7 bases from J, leaving 18 bases between. Germline V CDR1 and CDR2: ENHRY, SYGVKD. Here the CDR3 DNA reads TGTGCCATCCGAAATAGCCGGTCGGGTGAGCAGTACTTC. Its protein is CAIRNSRSGEQYF.

As for this clonotype: Since a much larger clone is just one base distant, this may be a read error. V is TRBV6-2 or TRBV6-3 and J is TRBJ2-2, with D perhaps TRBD1 (6 bases). Germline V gives CDR1 MNHEY, CDR2 SVGEGT. This CDR3 spans 15 amino acids. The germline V and J ends were trimmed by 6 bases and 1 base, with 12 bases remaining between them. The CDR3 loop reads CASSVPGQNTGELFF. CDR3 nucleotides: TGTGCCAGCAGCGTACCGGGACAGAACACCGGGGAGCTGTTTTTT.

The chain uses TRBV6-5 and TRBJ1-2; tentatively, D is TRBD1 (6 bases). Trimming shortened V by 2 bases and J by 2 bases, and 12 bases separated the two germline ends. CDR3 length: 15 amino acids. Germline loops: CDR1 MNHEY, CDR2 SVGAGI. CDR3 sequence reads: CASSYGQGRNYGYTF. As DNA, the CDR3 is TGTGCCAGCAGTTACGGGCAGGGGAGAAACTATGGCTACACCTTC.

This clonotype was observed at least ten times. This chain uses TRBV6-2 or TRBV6-3 with TRBJ2-7; D is uncertain. Between the trimmed V and J ends, which lost 6 bases and 1 base, there was a span of 19 bases. The CDR3 spans 16 residues. CDR1 is MNHEY and CDR2 is SVGEGT in the germline V gene. CDR3 in amino acids: CASSPIGPVLSYEQYF. CDR3 nucleotides: TGTGCCAGCAGCCCCATAGGACCAGTTTTATCCTACGAGCAGTACTTC.

This clonotype was counted ten times or more. V usage is TRBV24-1 and J usage is TRBJ2-7; TRBD2 aligns across 9 bases. With V trimmed by 4 bases and J by 0 bases, 6 bases remained unmatched. CDR1 and CDR2 from the germline V gene are KGHDR and SFDVKD. The CDR3 loop spans 16 amino acids. The CDR3 DNA reads as TGTGCCACCAGTGAGCCTAAACTAGCGGGCTCCTACGAGCAGTACTTC. It translates to CATSEPKLAGSYEQYF.

This clonotype was detected ten times or more. The chain carries TRBV4-2 and TRBJ2-7, with a weak D call TRBD1 (5 bases). Trimming cost V 0 bases and J 5 bases, with 17 bases left between them. This CDR3 has 16 amino acids. CDR1 is LGHNA, CDR2 YNFKEQ, per germline. The CDR3 coding sequence is TGTGCCAGCAGCCAAGATCTAAGAAGGGGCGCGAACGAGCAGTACTTC. It codes for CASSQDLRRGANEQYF.

The table lists this clonotype with many counts. The V gene is TRBV4-1, the J gene TRBJ2-5, with 9 bases identical to TRBD1. Germline V CDR1 and CDR2: MGHRA, YSYEKL. The CDR3 contains 18 residues. After removal of 2 bases from V and 5 bases from J, the junction contained 15 bases not matched to a gene. CDR3 nucleotide sequence: TGCGCCAGCAGCCAATTAAGGACAGGGGAACTGCGCGAGGAGACCCAGTACTTC. Encoded protein: CASSQLRTGELREETQYF.

Many counts were recorded for this clonotype. The J gene is TRBJ1-5, the V gene TRBV30, with 7 bases lining up with TRBD1. The CDR3 length is 13 residues. Germline CDR1 reads GTSNPN; CDR2 reads SVGIG (reference sequence). V lost 5 bases and J lost 6; bases outside the gene matches: 7. The CDR3 reads CAWARQGAQPQHF. The CDR3 DNA reads as TGTGCCTGGGCGAGACAGGGCGCTCAGCCCCAGCATTTT.

This clonotype was detected ten times or more. The chain recombines TRBV20-1 with TRBJ1-1, with D maybe TRBD1 (6 bases). V lost 3 bases, J lost 0 bases, and 8 bases lay in between. Germline V gene data show CDR1 as DFQATT and CDR2 as SNEGSKA (reference sequence). The CDR3 has 13 amino acids. In DNA form, the CDR3 reads TGCAGTGCTAGGGACAGTATGAACACTGAAGCTTTCTTT. This encodes CSARDSMNTEAFF.